Reported below is one T cell receptor (beta chain). Its matching antigen is unknown. The CDR3 runs 15 residues. The V end was cut by 8 bases, the J end by 0 bases, with 17 bases between. Germline V gives CDR1 LGHNA, CDR2 YNFKEQ. Here immunoSEQ multiplex PCR was the method, and the copy in TCRdb shows in-frame clones only, minus some. The sample carries about 120,000 clones, roughly nine tenths recorded once. The data belong to a study of T cell responses to AZD1222 COVID-19 vaccine. Study-wide results and limits: After two AZD1222 doses, spike-specific TCR breadth and depth rose versus day 0.

The sequencing here drew on peripheral blood, taken on day 0 of AZD1222 vaccination. The rearrangement uses TRBV4-2 and TRBJ2-7; maybe TRBD2 (7 bases). The sequence derives from an adult in good health. CDR3 nucleotide sequence: TGTGCCAGCTCATTTGGCGGGGGCTACTCCTACGAGCAGTACTTC. This translates into CASSFGGGYSYEQYF.